This T cell receptor beta chain was documented in a study of blood T cell repertoires in COVID-19 (dated by TCRdb to about 2020). Regarding the complete study: Samples covering the acute and convalescent phases of COVID-19 were provided by collaborators in the United States, Italy and Spain. The material from the prospective study consisted of cDNA or gDNA derived from T cells, B-cell-depleted T cells, or PBMCs. Subjects who had been exposed to COVID-19, were actively infected with it, or had recovered from it provided the deeply sampled blood TCRbeta repertoires that made up the dataset. The repertoires were released in a freely available public database intended as a resource for research on the immune response to SARS-CoV-2. Samples were obtained from the ongoing ImmuneRACE study (first 160 participants) and from 1,254 subjects provided by 6 global collaborators. A de-identified subject ID, COVID-19 status, age in years and sex were almost always included in the sample metadata. HLA class I and class II types, where available, came from metadata supplied by the sample provider rather than from assay-based typing. The paper's findings and limits, for the study overall: How much clinical and demographic metadata was included differed by source and by participant, and the metadata was provided uncurated.

Germline trimming: 4 bases from V, 6 bases from J; junction bases outside gene matches: 8. CDR1 and CDR2 are drawn from the germline V gene: SGHNT, YENEEA. The CDR3 measures 14 amino acids from cysteine to phenylalanine. The only DNA kept is the CDR3, 42 bases in frame from the first base. Each collaborating institution followed its own protocols to collect whole blood in K2EDTA tubes. For TCRbeta analysis, collaborators shipped samples as frozen whole blood, isolated PBMCs, or DNA extracted from either of those sample types. TCRbeta CDR3 regions were amplified from genomic DNA by means of the immunoSEQ Assay, a bias-controlled multiplex PCR. Concerning the study's data processing: Within the assay, amplification of reference gene primers was used to estimate how many nucleated cells each sample contained. To quantify the absolute abundance of each unique TCRbeta CDR3 rearrangement, sequence reads were collapsed and filtered. Productive Simpson clonality was computed per sample as the square root of Simpson's diversity index over productive rearrangements. Held by TCRdb, this immuneACCESS table contains in-frame sequences only and omits some clones. Under half of the omission traces to an unresolved V gene where checked; the cause of the rest is unknown. That table furnishes V, J and clone size, whereas the DNA furnished D and trimming. Present in this sample are about 210,000 clones, approximately 84% of which were seen just once. The top ten clones comprise almost 5% of the sample.

Concerning this clone: No antigen is known for it. No base-level quality is on record; no much larger clone is a single base apart.

The specimen sequenced was peripheral blood. The chain was built from TRBV11-3 and TRBJ1-2; 7 nucleotides in the junction match TRBD1. The receptor's source is a woman of 80 years or more with acute or convalescent COVID-19. The CDR3 sequence is CASSSGTDGNGYTF. The bases read TGTGCCAGCAGCTCCGGGACAGATGGGAATGGCTACACCTTC.